Described below is a single T cell receptor (beta chain) sequence and its context. Its antigen remains unidentified. Time point indicated: cycle 4 day 1 (C4D1), after less than seven weeks of nivolumab. Every one of the patients relapsed after autologous stem cell transplantation (brentuximab vedotin exposure was variable). This CDR3 is built from 16 residues. Per the germline V gene, CDR1 is SEHNR and CDR2 is FQNEAQ (reference sequence). Germline trimming cut 7 bases from V and 7 bases from J; bases unmatched to any gene: 17. TCRdb's table, derived via immunoSEQ multiplex PCR, lists solely in-frame clones and lacks some. The sample holds over 50,000 clones, 86% seen once. The data derive from a study of PD-1 blockade in classical Hodgkin lymphoma. Whole-study results and caveats: As was reported, newly diagnosed patients showed lower baseline TCR diversity than healthy donors did. By C4D1, CD4+ diversity increased significantly, especially in complete responders.

The TCR comes from a human donor with classical Hodgkin lymphoma. This specimen was peripheral blood mononuclear cells (PBMCs), taken before the fourth cycle of nivolumab. The rearrangement joins TRBV7-9 to TRBJ2-7; 9 bases map to TRBD2. The CDR3 sequence: CASTQSRGGAGDEQYF. CDR3 nucleotide sequence: TGTGCCAGCACGCAAAGCCGCGGGGGGGCAGGGGATGAGCAGTACTTC.